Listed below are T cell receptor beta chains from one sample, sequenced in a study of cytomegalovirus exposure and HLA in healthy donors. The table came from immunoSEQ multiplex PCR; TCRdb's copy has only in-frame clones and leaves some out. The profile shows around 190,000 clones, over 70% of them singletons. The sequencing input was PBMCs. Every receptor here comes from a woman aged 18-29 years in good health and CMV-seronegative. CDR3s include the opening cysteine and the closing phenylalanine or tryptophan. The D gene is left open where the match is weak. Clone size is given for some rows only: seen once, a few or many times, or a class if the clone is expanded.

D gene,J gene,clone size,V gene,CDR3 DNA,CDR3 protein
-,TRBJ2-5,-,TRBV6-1,TGTGCCAGCAGTGCTACAGCCTCCCAAGAGACCCAGTACTTC,CASSATASQETQYF
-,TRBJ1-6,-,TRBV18,TGTGCCAGCTCACCCTCGGTTGGGGGGAATAATTCACCCCTCCACTTT,CASSPSVGGNNSPLHF
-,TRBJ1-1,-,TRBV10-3,TGTGCCATCAGCAGACTCACGGGGGACACTGAAGCTTTCTTT,CAISRLTGDTEAFF
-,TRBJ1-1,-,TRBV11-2,TGTGCCAGCAGCTTGGGCAGGGTGTCTGAAGCTTTCTTT,CASSLGRVSEAFF
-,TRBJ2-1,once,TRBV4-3,TGCGCCAGCAGCCAAGACTCGAGCTCCTACAATGAGCAGTTCTTC,CASSQDSSSYNEQFF
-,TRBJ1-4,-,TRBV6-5,TGTGCCAGCACCAAGGGACTTTACGAAAAACTGTTTTTT,CASTKGLYEKLFF
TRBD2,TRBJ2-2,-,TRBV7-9,TGTGCCAGCAGTAGCCCTTTAGCGGGAGACACCGGGGAGCTGTTTTTT,CASSSPLAGDTGELFF
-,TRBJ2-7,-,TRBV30,TGTGCCTGGAAGAGGCAGGGAATCGAGCAGTACTTC,CAWKRQGIEQYF
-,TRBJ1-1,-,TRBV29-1,TGCAGCGTTGAAGACAGGGTAAACACTGAAGCTTTCTTT,CSVEDRVNTEAFF
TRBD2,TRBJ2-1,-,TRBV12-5,TGTGCTAGTGGTTCCAAAGCTAGCGGGGGGACGGGGGAGCAGTTCTTC,CASGSKASGGTGEQFF
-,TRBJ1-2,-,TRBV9,TGTGCCAGCAGCGTAGCTGTCGGGGTTGGCTATGGCTACACCTTC,CASSVAVGVGYGYTF
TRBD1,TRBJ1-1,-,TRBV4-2,TGTGCCAGCAGCAGACGAGGGGGCAACGGGGGTGAAGCTTTCTTT,CASSRRGGNGGEAFF